The clone carrying this TCR beta chain was seen only once. What it binds is unknown. These data are taken from a study of radiotherapy plus CTLA-4 blockade in lung cancer. Across the whole study: Overall, roughly 18% of patients showed an objective response, while about 29% attained disease control. Findings of the study overall: Expansion in blood of tumor-derived TCR clones was seen after radiotherapy plus ipilimumab.

This table comes from immunoSEQ multiplex PCR, and its TCRdb copy is limited to in-frame clones, with some not included. The profile shows tens of thousands of clones, 83% of them singletons. Focal radiation was given together with CTLA-4 blockade (ipilimumab) to patients with chemo-refractory metastatic non-small-cell lung cancer. This CDR3 comprises 13 residues. Trimming removed 5 bases at V and 8 bases at J, with 15 bases between. Germline V gene sequence: CDR1 SNHLY, CDR2 FYNNEI. V usage is TRBV2 and J usage is TRBJ1-2; D unresolved. The receptor comes from a human donor with non-small cell lung cancer who had stable disease on radiotherapy plus ipilimumab. The specimen comprised peripheral blood, sampled from a patient treated with radiotherapy plus ipilimumab. CDR3 DNA: TGTGCCAGCAGTCTCACTCTGAAGAGGGGCTACACCTTC. This gives the protein CASSLTLKRGYTF.